The 25 T cell receptor beta chains below come from one sample, sequenced in a study of shared clonotypes between healthy human individuals. The table came from immunoSEQ multiplex PCR; TCRdb's copy has only in-frame clones and leaves some out. The sample lists 2,500,000 or so clones, approximately 94% seen once, with about 0.13% in the top ten. Sample: naive CD4+ T cells sorted from blood. Stated subset: CD45RA+ positively selected. Receptors were obtained from a man younger than 35 in good health.

The chain uses TRBV19 and TRBJ1-5; TRBD1 agrees at 11 bases. The CDR3 runs 15 residues. V trimming: 3 bases; J trimming: 4 bases; junction bases outside the gene matches: 2. The germline V gene has CDR1 LNHDA and CDR2 SQIVND (reference sequence). The CDR3 region is CASSMDRGPNQPQHF. The CDR3 nucleotides read TGTGCCAGTAGTATGGACAGGGGGCCGAATCAGCCCCAGCATTTT.

The chain links TRBV10-3 to TRBJ1-2; D is unclear. This CDR3 is 14 amino acids long. V gave up 7 bases and J gave up 0 bases, with 12 bases separating them. Germline loops: CDR1 ENHRY, CDR2 SYGVKD. As DNA, the CDR3 is TGTGCCATCAACCATCGATCCTCTAACTATGGCTACACCTTC. This codes for CAINHRSSNYGYTF.

A remark on this clone: This sample includes further DNA sequences coding for the same CDR3. The V gene is TRBV9, the J gene TRBJ2-2; the D gene is possibly TRBD1 (6 bases). CDR1 is SGDLS and CDR2 is YYNGEE in the germline V gene. CDR3 size: 15 residues. V was clipped by 1 base and J by 0 bases, with 7 bases between them. CDR3 nucleotide sequence: TGTGCCAGCAGCGTACAGGGGACGAACACCGGGGAGCTGTTTTTT. It encodes CASSVQGTNTGELFF. Together with reference TRBV9 and TRBJ2-2, the CDR3 gives the full variable domain: DSGVTQTPKHLITATGQRVTLRCSPRSGDLSVYWYQQSLDQGLQFLIQYYNGEERAKGNILERFSAQQFPDLHSELNLSSLELGDSALYFCASSVQGTNTGELFFGEGSRLTVL.

This chain links TRBV7-8 with TRBJ1-6, with D unresolved. The CDR3 runs to 15 residues. V dropped 1 base and J dropped 0 bases, with 4 bases sitting between them. Germline CDR1 SGHVS, CDR2 FQNEAQ. This CDR3 is CASSLGGSYNSPLHF. CDR3 coding DNA: TGTGCCAGCAGCTTAGGGGGCTCCTATAATTCACCCCTCCACTTT. Based on the CDR3 plus reference TRBV7-8 and TRBJ1-6, the full variable domain is GAGVSQSPRYKVAKRGQDVALRCDPISGHVSLFWYQQALGQGPEFLTYFQNEAQLDKSGLPSDRFFAERPEGSVSTLKIQRTQQEDSAVYLCASSLGGSYNSPLHFGNGTRLTVT.

This sequence joins TRBV27 and TRBJ2-3; 9 bases fit TRBD2. This CDR3 region has 15 residues. After removal of 6 bases from V and 3 bases from J, the junction contained 7 bases not matched to a gene. CDR1 MNHEY and CDR2 SMNVEV come from the germline V gene (reference sequence). The chain's CDR3 is CASRGISGRTDTQYF. The DNA of the CDR3 is TGTGCCAGCAGAGGGATTAGCGGGAGAACAGATACGCAGTATTTT.

The rearrangement joins TRBV7-9 to TRBJ1-4; D unresolved. There are 17 residues in the CDR3. The germline CDR1 and CDR2 sequences are SEHNR and FQNEAQ (reference sequence). Trimming stripped 2 bases from V and 1 base from J, with 14 bases between. CDR3 amino acids: CASSLTGSPLTNEKLFF. CDR3 nucleotides: TGTGCCAGCAGCTTAACGGGTTCGCCCTTAACTAATGAAAAACTGTTTTTT.

This sequence joins TRBV7-9 and TRBJ2-7; perhaps TRBD2 as D (6 bases). Trimming stripped 3 bases from V and 6 bases from J, with 12 bases between. The germline CDR1 and CDR2 sequences are SEHNR and FQNEAQ (reference sequence). The CDR3 loop spans 13 amino acids. DNA of the CDR3: TGTGCCAGCAGCTTTGGCGGGGTTAGCGAGCAGTACTTC. Translated: CASSFGGVSEQYF.

The genes are TRBV7-3 and TRBJ2-5; D unclear. Trimming took off 5 bases at V and 1 base at J, with 8 bases between the two ends. The CDR3 is 13 residues long. Germline lookup yields CDR1 SGHTA and CDR2 FQGTGA. CDR3 nucleotide sequence: TGTGCCAGCAGCGGAAGCGTCCAAGAGACCCAGTACTTC. This codes for CASSGSVQETQYF. The whole variable domain, remainder taken from reference TRBV7-3 and TRBJ2-5, is GAGVSQTPSNKVTEKGKYVELRCDPISGHTALYWYRQSLGQGPEFLIYFQGTGAADDSGLPNDRFFAVRPEGSVSTLKIQRTERGDSAVYLCASSGSVQETQYFGPGTRLLVL.

The chain is built from TRBV30 and TRBJ2-4; D gene ambiguous. Germline V lookup: CDR1 GTSNPN, CDR2 SVGIG (reference sequence). This CDR3 has 15 residues. Trimming removed 3 bases from V and 0 bases from J, with 12 bases in between. The CDR3 spells CAWSGPSLAKNIQYF. Written as DNA, the CDR3 is TGTGCCTGGAGCGGACCTAGTCTAGCCAAAAACATTCAGTACTTC.

DNA for the CDR3: TGTGCCAGCAGTGCTAGCGCCGGGACAGTAAACTATGGCTACACCTTC. Translated: CASSASAGTVNYGYTF. This chain links TRBV6-1 with TRBJ1-2; 7 nucleotides align to TRBD1. Germline CDR1 is MNHNS and CDR2 is SASEGT. CDR3 size: 16 residues. Trimming cost V 4 bases and J 2 bases; bases outside gene matches: 10.

This chain connects TRBV25-1 to TRBJ2-2, with D perhaps assigned TRBD1 or TRBD2 (5 bases each). CDR1 is MGHDK and CDR2 is SYGVNS in the germline V gene. The CDR3 extends over 16 amino acids. Trimming stripped 3 bases from V and 0 bases from J, with 11 bases between. The CDR3 bases are TGTGCCAGCAGTGATGACAGAGGGGCGAACACCGGGGAGCTGTTTTTT. Translation: CASSDDRGANTGELFF.

The chain joins TRBV10-3 to TRBJ2-5; no reliable D call. V gave up 6 bases and J gave up 5 bases, with 13 bases separating them. The CDR3 runs 13 residues. Germline-derived CDR1 and CDR2 are ENHRY and SYGVKD. CDR3 DNA: TGTGCCATCAGCAAGGCTAGTACCGAGACCCAGTACTTC. Translation gives CAISKASTETQYF.

The V and J genes are TRBV6-6 and TRBJ2-1; D unclear. Germline-derived CDR1 and CDR2 are MNHNY and SVGAGI (reference sequence). This CDR3 has 15 amino acids. Trimming took off 0 bases at V and 7 bases at J, with 13 bases between the two ends. CDR3 amino acids: CASSYSGYGWNEQFF. Here the CDR3 DNA reads TGTGCCAGCAGTTACTCGGGATATGGGTGGAATGAGCAGTTCTTC.

Concerning this clone: Other DNA sequences of this sample code for an identical CDR3. The J gene is TRBJ2-1, the V gene TRBV7-2; 7 bases are a match to TRBD2. CDR1 is SGHTA, CDR2 FQGNSA, per germline. Trimming removed 3 bases from V and 4 bases from J; junction bases left unmatched: 9. CDR3 length: 16 residues. The DNA of the CDR3 is TGTGCCAGCAGCTTGGGGCGCGGGAGTTCTTACAATGAGCAGTTCTTC. It codes for CASSLGRGSSYNEQFF.

Comments on this clone: Other DNA sequences of this sample code for an identical CDR3. This chain connects TRBV2 to TRBJ2-5, with D tentatively TRBD1 (6 bases). Germline V lookup: CDR1 SNHLY, CDR2 FYNNEI. CDR3 length equals 11 residues. V was clipped by 7 bases and J by 3 bases, with 6 bases between them. CDR3 nucleotides: TGTGCCAGCACAGGGGAAGAGACCCAGTACTTC. Translation: CASTGEETQYF.

V gene TRBV6-4 combines with J gene TRBJ1-5, with D possibly being TRBD1 (5 bases). The V end was cut by 9 bases, the J end by 5 bases, with 20 bases between. Germline V gene lookup returns CDR1 MRHNA and CDR2 SNTAGT. This CDR3 region has 15 residues. CDR3 in amino acids: CARDLGTSYDQPQHF. The CDR3 DNA follows: TGTGCCAGGGACCTGGGGACCTCATATGATCAGCCCCAGCATTTT.

The chain combines TRBV18 with TRBJ2-3, with TRBD2 as a possible D gene (5 bases). Germline V gene data show CDR1 as KGHSH and CDR2 as LQKENI. The V end lost 3 bases, the J end lost 4 bases, and 17 bases lay between the germline ends. The CDR3 contains 16 residues. CDR3 nucleotide sequence: TGTGCCAGCTCACCGGACCCAGGACTGGCGTCAGATACGCAGTATTTT. It codes for CASSPDPGLASDTQYF.

This clone was seen once. This sequence joins TRBV11-2 and TRBJ2-4; 10 bases are a match to TRBD2. CDR3 length: 19 amino acids. V shed 5 bases and J 2 bases; nucleotides not matched to a gene: 15. Per the germline V gene, CDR1 is SGHAT and CDR2 is FQNNGV. The CDR3 DNA sequence: TGTGCCAGCAGCCCGGGTTCAGCGGGGGGGGCAAGGCCCAAAAACATTCAGTACTTC. It specifies CASSPGSAGGARPKNIQYF.

The gene calls are TRBV6-6 and TRBJ2-2; TRBD2 is a possible D gene (6 bases). The V and J ends lost 2 bases and 1 base respectively, with 8 bases between them. Germline lookup yields CDR1 MNHNY and CDR2 SVGAGI (reference sequence). This CDR3 has 15 amino acids. This CDR3 is CASSYGSGNTGELFF. The CDR3 DNA is TGTGCCAGCAGTTACGGTAGCGGGAACACCGGGGAGCTGTTTTTT.

This clone appeared once. J is TRBJ2-1 and V is TRBV7-9, with 11 bases aligning to TRBD2. There are 15 residues in the CDR3. Per the germline V gene, CDR1 is SEHNR and CDR2 is FQNEAQ (reference sequence). Trimming removed 5 bases from V and 6 bases from J; junction bases left unmatched: 6. This chain's CDR3 is CASSMTSGMFNEQFF. The CDR3 region has the DNA TGTGCCAGCAGCATGACTAGCGGGATGTTCAATGAGCAGTTCTTC.

The CDR3 nucleotides read TGCGCCAGCAGCTGGGGGGACGGAGCCCTCTCCTACGAGCAGTACTTC. It translates to CASSWGDGALSYEQYF. This chain uses TRBV5-1 with TRBJ2-7; D perhaps matches TRBD2 (6 bases). Trimming shortened V by 3 bases and J by 0 bases, and 16 bases separated the two germline ends. This CDR3 spans 16 amino acids. In germline, CDR1 is SGHRS, CDR2 YFSETQ.

The V call is TRBV4-3, the J call TRBJ1-1, with D unresolved. Between the trimmed V and J ends, which lost 4 bases and 5 bases, there was a span of 14 bases. CDR3 length equals 14 residues. Germline-derived CDR1 and CDR2 are LGHNA and YSLEER. In DNA form, the CDR3 reads TGCGCCAGCAGCCCGACAATAGCCATTACTGAAGCTTTCTTT. This encodes CASSPTIAITEAFF.

The genes are TRBV19 and TRBJ2-7; 10 nucleotides agree with TRBD1. The CDR3 length is 14 residues. V was clipped by 3 bases and J by 12 bases; unmatched bases: 11. CDR1 is LNHDA and CDR2 is SQIVND in the germline V gene (reference sequence). In DNA, the CDR3 is TGTGCCAGTAGTATCGAGGGACAGGGGAAGGCGCTGTACTTC. It yields the protein CASSIEGQGKALYF.

The chain employs TRBV2 and TRBJ1-2; D not resolved. The CDR3 extends over 12 amino acids. The germline V gene has CDR1 SNHLY and CDR2 FYNNEI. The V and J ends lost 6 bases and 4 bases respectively, with 9 bases between them. CDR3 coding DNA: TGTGCCAGCAGGGACGACCTCTATGGCTACACCTTC. Protein product: CASRDDLYGYTF.

As regards this clone: This CDR3 is also generated by other DNA sequences in the sample. This chain connects TRBV6-5 to TRBJ2-3; possibly TRBD1 for D (6 bases). The germline V and J ends were trimmed by 6 bases and 0 bases, with 10 bases remaining between them. Germline assignment: CDR1 MNHEY and CDR2 SVGAGI. CDR3 length: 14 amino acids. CDR3 in amino acids: CASSYRVSTDTQYF. CDR3 coding DNA: TGTGCCAGCAGCTACAGGGTTAGCACAGATACGCAGTATTTT.